The 20 T cell receptor beta chains listed next were all sequenced from one sample in a study of T cells after yellow fever vaccination. Using its own MiXCR run on the 5' RACE reads, TCRdb lists one record per CDR3 protein. The table has hundreds of thousands of distinct CDR3 sequences, 15% to 20% seen once. The input for sequencing was PBMCs, taken 15 days after the yellow fever booster vaccination. These receptor sequences come from a man aged 30-40 years who received the YFV17D yellow fever vaccine.

This clonotype showed up just once. V gene TRBV18 combines with J gene TRBJ1-3, with TRBD1 identical over 7 bases. CDR3 length equals 17 residues. The J segment lost 2 bases and the V segment lost 3 bases, leaving 10 bases of the junction unmatched. CDR1 KGHSH and CDR2 LQKENI come from the germline V gene. CDR3 region: CASSPMRQGATGNTIYF. As DNA, the CDR3 is TGTGCCAGCTCACCCATGAGACAGGGAGCAACTGGAAACACCATATATTTT. Complete variable domain (other parts from reference TRBV18 and TRBJ1-3): NAGVMQNPRHLVRRRGQEARLRCSPMKGHSHVYWYRQLPEEGLKFMVYLQKENIIDESGMPKERFSAEFPKEGPSILRIQQVVRGDSAAYFCASSPMRQGATGNTIYFGEGSWLTVV.

The rearrangement uses TRBV20-1 and TRBJ2-7; D not certain. The CDR3 extends over 14 amino acids. Germline CDR1 reads DFQATT; CDR2 reads SNEGSKA (reference sequence). V shed 5 bases and J shed 6 bases, with 20 bases lying between them. Here the CDR3 DNA reads TGCAGTGCTCAAACTACTAAATCCCGGACCGAGCAGTACTTC. It codes for CSAQTTKSRTEQYF.

J is TRBJ2-7 and V is TRBV25-1, with 8 bases aligning to TRBD2. The germline gives CDR1 MGHDK, CDR2 SYGVNS. This CDR3 has 13 residues. The J segment lost 7 bases and the V segment lost 5 bases, leaving 7 bases of the junction unmatched. The CDR3: CASSLRGGGEQYF. The CDR3 DNA sequence: TGTGCCAGCAGTCTCCGGGGCGGGGGGGAGCAGTACTTC.

This clonotype turned up a few times. The rearrangement links TRBV11-2 to TRBJ2-1; 7 nucleotides align to TRBD2. V shed 0 bases, J shed 12 bases, and the junction held 5 bases outside the gene matches. The CDR3 loop spans 13 amino acids. Germline V gene lookup returns CDR1 SGHAT and CDR2 FQNNGV. CDR3 protein: CASSLEGLAVQFF. Here the CDR3 DNA reads TGTGCCAGCAGCTTAGAGGGCCTAGCGGTGCAGTTCTTC.

This clonotype has a handful of counts. The chain is built from TRBV5-4 and TRBJ1-1; perhaps TRBD1 as D (5 bases). The V end lost 4 bases, the J end lost 5 bases, and 18 bases lay between the germline ends. CDR3 length equals 15 residues. The germline V gene encodes CDR1 SGHNT and CDR2 YYREEE (reference sequence). CDR3 region: CASSTPGPLMTEAFF. CDR3 nucleotide sequence: TGTGCCAGCAGCACACCGGGACCGTTAATGACTGAAGCTTTCTTT.

This chain joins TRBV28 and TRBJ2-6; 8 bases are shared with TRBD1. The CDR3 is 15 amino acids. Trimming took 5 bases from V and 3 from J; bases not matched to a gene: 3. The germline gives CDR1 MDHEN, CDR2 SYDVKM. In DNA form, the CDR3 reads TGTGCCAGCAGTCCCAGGGGGCGTGGGGCCAACGTCCTGACTTTC. Translation gives CASSPRGRGANVLTF. The variable domain in full, completed from reference TRBV28 and TRBJ2-6, reads DVKVTQSSRYLVKRTGEKVFLECVQDMDHENMFWYRQDPGLGLRLIYFSYDVKMKEKGDIPEGYSVSREKKERFSLILESASTNQTSMYLCASSPRGRGANVLTFGAGSRLTVL.

This clonotype appeared a few times. This chain uses TRBV27 with TRBJ2-7; no clear D gene. Germline lookup yields CDR1 MNHEY and CDR2 SMNVEV (reference sequence). This CDR3 has 12 amino acids. V lost 4 bases and J 7 bases, leaving 11 bases between the germline ends. CDR3 protein: CASSSPGPEQYF. The CDR3 nucleotides read TGTGCCAGCAGTTCGCCTGGACCAGAGCAGTACTTC.

The CDR3 DNA reads as TGCGCCAGCAGCGTAGGGGACAACTCCTACGAGCAGTACTTC. Encoded protein: CASSVGDNSYEQYF. The gene calls are TRBV5-1 and TRBJ2-7; D is possibly TRBD1 (6 bases). Germline V gene data show CDR1 as SGHRS and CDR2 as YFSETQ. The CDR3 totals 14 residues. The V end lost 4 bases, the J end lost 0 bases, and 11 bases lay between the germline ends.

This chain uses TRBV15 with TRBJ2-1; TRBD2 matches at 7 bases. The germline V gene has CDR1 LNHNV and CDR2 YYDKDF (reference sequence). The V gene end was trimmed by 8 bases and the J gene end by 3 bases; junction bases not matched to a gene: 7. This CDR3 is 14 amino acids long. The CDR3 here is CATRFAGDYNEQFF. CDR3 coding DNA: TGTGCCACCCGTTTCGCGGGAGACTACAATGAGCAGTTCTTC.

This clonotype was seen only a few times. The chain carries TRBV7-2 and TRBJ2-5, with TRBD2 matching 7 bases. This CDR3 region has 14 residues. Losses at the gene ends were 1 base for V and 5 bases for J; bases not matched to a gene: 4. CDR1 is SGHTA, CDR2 FQGNSA, per germline. CDR3 loop: CASSLGAGEETQYF. Here the CDR3 DNA reads TGTGCCAGCAGCTTAGGGGCGGGAGAGGAGACCCAGTACTTC.

The CDR3 spells CSVERTGGIEQYF. CDR3 nucleotides: TGCAGCGTTGAAAGGACAGGGGGTATCGAGCAGTACTTC. The genes are TRBV29-1 and TRBJ2-7; TRBD1 matches at 10 bases. This CDR3 is built from 13 residues. Germline V gene sequence: CDR1 SQVTM, CDR2 ANQGSEA. The V gene end was trimmed by 2 bases and the J gene end by 6 bases; junction bases not matched to a gene: 4.

The rearrangement joins TRBV7-2 to TRBJ2-1; 7 bases agree with TRBD2. Germline CDR1 reads SGHTA; CDR2 reads FQGNSA. The CDR3 length is 15 residues. The trim removed 6 bases at V and 7 bases at J, leaving 12 bases unmatched. CDR3 bases: TGTGCCAGCAGTCTAAAACCGGGAGGTGGGAATGAGCAGTTCTTC. This sequence encodes CASSLKPGGGNEQFF.

There are a few counts of this clonotype. The rearrangement links TRBV10-3 to TRBJ2-7; TRBD2 matches 8 bases. V was clipped by 2 bases and J by 5 bases; unmatched bases: 11. The CDR3 covers 16 residues. Germline CDR1 and CDR2: ENHRY and SYGVKD. The CDR3 is CAISEGASGSVHEQYF. The CDR3 DNA reads as TGTGCCATCAGTGAGGGGGCTAGCGGGTCGGTCCACGAGCAGTACTTC.

This clonotype was seen more than once but under ten times. The CDR3 reads CASSSSRWGNQPQHF. CDR3 coding DNA: TGTGCCAGCAGCTCGTCCCGGTGGGGGAATCAGCCCCAGCATTTT. V and J are TRBV7-9 and TRBJ1-5; D might be TRBD1 (5 bases). The ends were cut back, 4 bases at V and 4 bases at J, with 14 bases in the middle. Germline V gene data show CDR1 as SEHNR and CDR2 as FQNEAQ (reference sequence). CDR3 length equals 15 residues. The entire variable domain, with the rest obtained from reference TRBV7-9 and TRBJ1-5, is as follows: DTGVSQNPRHKITKRGQNVTFRCDPISEHNRLYWYRQTLGQGPEFLTYFQNEAQLEKSRLLSDRFSAERPKGSFSTLEIQRTEQGDSAMYLCASSSSRWGNQPQHFGDGTRLSIL.

This clonotype was counted ten times or more. V gene TRBV7-8 combines with J gene TRBJ2-7; a weak D match, TRBD1 (5 bases). This CDR3 spans 14 amino acids. The V and J ends lost 5 bases and 6 bases respectively, with 17 bases between them. CDR1 SGHVS and CDR2 FQNEAQ come from the germline V gene. Here the CDR3 DNA reads TGTGCCAGCAGCCCTCAGGCCCAGGGCGGCGAGCAGTACTTC. The encoded protein is CASSPQAQGGEQYF.

CDR3 residues: CASSTRDTTYEQYF. CDR3 sequence (DNA): TGTGCCAGTAGTACCCGGGACACCACCTACGAGCAGTACTTC. The V gene is TRBV19, the J gene TRBJ2-7; D perhaps matches TRBD1 (6 bases). V was clipped by 4 bases and J by 2 bases, with 12 bases between them. The CDR3 sequence is 14 residues long. Germline lookup yields CDR1 LNHDA and CDR2 SQIVND (reference sequence).

This clonotype was counted only a few times. J is TRBJ2-3 and V is TRBV7-2; either TRBD1 or TRBD2 may supply D (5 bases each). V lost 1 base and J 4 bases, leaving 9 bases between the germline ends. CDR1 is SGHTA, CDR2 FQGNSA, per germline. The CDR3 consists of 14 residues. The DNA for the CDR3 is TGTGCCAGCAGCTTAGTTGGGGGAGCAGATACGCAGTATTTT. The encoded protein is CASSLVGGADTQYF. The full variable domain, rest sourced from reference TRBV7-2 and TRBJ2-3, is GAGVSQSPSNKVTEKGKDVELRCDPISGHTALYWYRQSLGQGLEFLIYFQGNSAPDKSGLPSDRFSAERTGGSVSTLTIQRTQQEDSAVYLCASSLVGGADTQYFGPGTRLTVL.

This clonotype was observed a few times. Here the CDR3 DNA reads TGTGCCAGCAGTCCAGGACACACCTCCTACAATGAGCAGTTCTTC. Translated: CASSPGHTSYNEQFF. The chain couples TRBV12-3 or TRBV12-4 to TRBJ2-1; perhaps TRBD1 as D (5 bases). V was pared by 5 bases and J by 0 bases, with 11 bases between. This CDR3 has 15 amino acids.

This clonotype was observed a few times. The chain is built from TRBV20-1 and TRBJ2-1, with D tentatively TRBD2 (6 bases). Between the trimmed V and J ends, which lost 5 bases and 7 bases, there was a span of 12 bases. The CDR3 loop spans 12 amino acids. Germline values: CDR1 DFQATT, CDR2 SNEGSKA (reference sequence). The CDR3 is CSAAPGGNEQFF. CDR3 sequence (DNA): TGCAGTGCTGCCCCCGGGGGAAATGAGCAGTTCTTC.

This clonotype was seen only a few times. The J gene is TRBJ2-1, the V gene TRBV27; no reliable D call. The CDR3 is 13 residues long. With 3 bases removed from V and 8 bases from J, the gap between germline ends came to 11 bases. The germline V gene has CDR1 MNHEY and CDR2 SMNVEV (reference sequence). CDR3 nucleotide sequence: TGTGCCAGCAGTTTTATCCCAAAGGATGAGCAGTTCTTC. Its protein is CASSFIPKDEQFF.